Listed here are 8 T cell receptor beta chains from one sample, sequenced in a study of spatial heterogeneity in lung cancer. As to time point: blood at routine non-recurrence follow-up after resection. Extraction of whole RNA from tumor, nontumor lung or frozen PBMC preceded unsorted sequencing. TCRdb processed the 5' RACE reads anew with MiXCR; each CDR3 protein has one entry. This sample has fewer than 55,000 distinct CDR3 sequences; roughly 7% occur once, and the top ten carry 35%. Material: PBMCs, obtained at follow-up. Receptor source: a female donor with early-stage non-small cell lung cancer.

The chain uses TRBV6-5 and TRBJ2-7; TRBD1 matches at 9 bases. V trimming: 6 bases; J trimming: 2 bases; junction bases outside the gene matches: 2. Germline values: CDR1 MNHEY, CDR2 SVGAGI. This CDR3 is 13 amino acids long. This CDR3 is CASSWDRAYEQYF. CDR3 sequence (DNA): TGTGCCAGCAGCTGGGACAGGGCCTACGAGCAGTACTTC.

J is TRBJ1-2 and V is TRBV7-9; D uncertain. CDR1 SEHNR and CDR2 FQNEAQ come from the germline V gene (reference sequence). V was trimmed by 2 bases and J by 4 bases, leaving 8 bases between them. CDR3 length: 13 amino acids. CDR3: CASSLPGPYGYTF. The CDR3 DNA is TGTGCCAGCAGCTTACCCGGACCCTATGGCTACACCTTC.

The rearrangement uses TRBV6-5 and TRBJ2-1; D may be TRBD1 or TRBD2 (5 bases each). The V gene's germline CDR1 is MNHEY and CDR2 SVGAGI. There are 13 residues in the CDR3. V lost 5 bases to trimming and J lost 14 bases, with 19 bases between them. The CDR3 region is CASSDPGTAKKFF. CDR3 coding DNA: TGTGCCAGCAGTGACCCCGGGACCGCGAAAAAGTTCTTC.

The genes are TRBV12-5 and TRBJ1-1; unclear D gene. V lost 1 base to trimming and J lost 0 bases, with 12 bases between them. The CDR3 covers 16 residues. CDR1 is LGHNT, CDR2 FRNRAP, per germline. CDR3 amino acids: CASGLAQKPMNTEAFF. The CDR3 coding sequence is TGTGCTAGTGGTTTGGCACAGAAACCCATGAACACTGAAGCTTTCTTT.

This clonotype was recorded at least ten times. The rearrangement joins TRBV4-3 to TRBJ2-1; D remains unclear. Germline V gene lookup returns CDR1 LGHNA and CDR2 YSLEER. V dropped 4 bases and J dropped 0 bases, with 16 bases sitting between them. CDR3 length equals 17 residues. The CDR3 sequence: CASSPQGPGFSYNEQFF. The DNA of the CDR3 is TGCGCCAGCAGCCCTCAAGGGCCGGGCTTCTCCTACAATGAGCAGTTCTTC.

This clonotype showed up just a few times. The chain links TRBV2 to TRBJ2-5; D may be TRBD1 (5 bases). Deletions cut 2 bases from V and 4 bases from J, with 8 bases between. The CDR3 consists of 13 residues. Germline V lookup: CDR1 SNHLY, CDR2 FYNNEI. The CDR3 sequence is CASSERGRETQYF. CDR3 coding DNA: TGTGCCAGCAGTGAAAGGGGTAGAGAGACCCAGTACTTC.

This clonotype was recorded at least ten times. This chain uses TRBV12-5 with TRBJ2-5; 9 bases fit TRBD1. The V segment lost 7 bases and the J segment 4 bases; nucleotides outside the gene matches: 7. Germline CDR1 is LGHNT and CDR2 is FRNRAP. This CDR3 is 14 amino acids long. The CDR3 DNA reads TGTGCTAGTGACAGGGGGCTAGCACCAGAGACCCAGTACTTC. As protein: CASDRGLAPETQYF. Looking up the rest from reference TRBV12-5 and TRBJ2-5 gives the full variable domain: DARVTQTPRHKVTEMGQEVTMRCQPILGHNTVFWYRQTMMQGLELLAYFRNRAPLDDSGMPKDRFSAEMPDATLATLKIQPSEPRDSAVYFCASDRGLAPETQYFGPGTRLLVL.

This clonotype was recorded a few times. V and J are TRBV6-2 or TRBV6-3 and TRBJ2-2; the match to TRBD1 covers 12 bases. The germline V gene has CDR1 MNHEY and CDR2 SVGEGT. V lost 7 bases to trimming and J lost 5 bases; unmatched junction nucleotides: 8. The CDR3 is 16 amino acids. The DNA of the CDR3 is TGTGCCAGCACCCCCGGGACAGGGGGCTGGACCGGGGAGCTGTTTTTT. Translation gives CASTPGTGGWTGELFF.